Below, 11 T cell receptor beta chains from the same sample are listed, as sequenced in a study of T cell responses to AZD1222 COVID-19 vaccine. The data were produced by immunoSEQ multiplex PCR, yet TCRdb's version contains in-frame clones alone and is incomplete. Among about 110,000 clones listed, roughly 90% were seen once. The starting material was peripheral blood, obtained 28 days after the second AZD1222 dose. The receptor set was obtained from an adult who received the AZD1222 COVID-19 vaccine.

CDR3 sequence: CASSIQGAVGEKLFF. The CDR3 DNA sequence: TGTGCCAGCAGCATACAGGGGGCGGTTGGTGAAAAACTGTTTTTT. The chain joins TRBV7-9 to TRBJ1-4; TRBD1 matches 9 bases. There are 15 residues in the CDR3. V trimming: 5 bases; J trimming: 7 bases; junction bases outside the gene matches: 8. CDR1 is SEHNR, CDR2 FQNEAQ, per germline (reference sequence).

The V and J genes are TRBV20-1 and TRBJ1-4, with D perhaps matching TRBD1 (5 bases). The CDR3 spans 14 residues. V lost 3 bases and J lost 7, with 15 bases in between. Per germline, CDR1 DFQATT and CDR2 SNEGSKA (reference sequence). The CDR3 spells CSASPDGGGEKLFF. The DNA of the CDR3 is TGCAGTGCTAGTCCGGACGGGGGTGGTGAAAAACTGTTTTTT.

The chain has TRBV6-1 and TRBJ2-6; 7 bases agree with TRBD1. This CDR3 region has 16 residues. Germline CDR1 is MNHNS and CDR2 is SASEGT. Trimming removed 2 bases from V and 2 bases from J; junction bases left unmatched: 3. In DNA form, the CDR3 reads TGTGCCAGCAGTGAACCAACAGGGGCTGGGGCCAACGTCCTGACTTTC. Its translation is CASSEPTGAGANVLTF.

The gene calls are TRBV18 and TRBJ1-1; 8 bases line up with TRBD1. This CDR3 has 17 amino acids. Trimming cost V 1 base and J 0 bases; bases outside gene matches: 7. CDR1 KGHSH and CDR2 LQKENI come from the germline V gene. The CDR3 loop is CASSPRLTGVMNTEAFF. CDR3 DNA sequence: TGTGCCAGCTCACCACGGCTGACAGGGGTCATGAACACTGAAGCTTTCTTT.

The V and J genes are TRBV12-5 and TRBJ2-7; D is unclear. Between the trimmed V and J ends, which lost 1 base and 0 bases, there was a span of 1 base. The CDR3 runs 12 residues. CDR1 and CDR2 from the germline V gene are LGHNT and FRNRAP. The CDR3 protein is CASGLASYEQYF. In DNA form, the CDR3 reads TGTGCTAGTGGTTTGGCCTCCTACGAGCAGTACTTC.

The rearrangement joins TRBV19 to TRBJ2-7; 7 bases align to TRBD1. Trimming cost V 5 bases and J 12 bases; bases outside gene matches: 13. CDR1 and CDR2 (germline): LNHDA, SQIVND (reference sequence). This CDR3 region has 13 residues. The CDR3 DNA is TGTGCCAGTAGTGCCGGACAGGTGAGGAACAGGTACTTC. Translation gives CASSAGQVRNRYF.

This clone was seen just once. This chain joins TRBV28 and TRBJ1-1; D possibly corresponds to TRBD1 (6 bases). CDR1 and CDR2 (germline): MDHEN, SYDVKM. The V gene lost 2 bases and the J gene lost 5 bases, with 12 bases spanning the gap. This CDR3 contains 14 residues. The CDR3 DNA reads TGTGCCAGCAGTTTAGGGGGGGCTCGGACTGAAGCTTTCTTT. It translates to CASSLGGARTEAFF.

The V and J genes are TRBV4-2 and TRBJ1-1, with unresolved D. The CDR3 is made up of 13 amino acids. V was trimmed by 2 bases and J by 9 bases, leaving 13 bases between them. CDR1 and CDR2 from the germline V gene are LGHNA and YNFKEQ. CDR3 residues: CASSQKREEQAFF. The DNA of the CDR3 is TGTGCCAGCAGCCAAAAACGCGAAGAGCAAGCTTTCTTT.

The rearrangement joins TRBV6-4 to TRBJ2-1; 11 nucleotides align to TRBD2. Trimming removed 6 bases from V and 4 bases from J; junction bases left unmatched: 5. CDR1 is MRHNA and CDR2 is SNTAGT in the germline V gene. The CDR3 runs 15 residues. The CDR3 sequence is CASSVTSGGYNEQFF. The CDR3 coding sequence is TGTGCCAGCAGCGTAACTAGCGGGGGTTACAATGAGCAGTTCTTC.

This clone has more than one count but fewer than ten. The chain uses TRBV30 and TRBJ1-1; a possible D gene is TRBD1 (5 bases). CDR3 length: 13 residues. Trimming pared 0 bases from V and 7 bases from J, leaving 12 bases between. The germline V gene has CDR1 GTSNPN and CDR2 SVGIG (reference sequence). The chain's CDR3 is CAWSVGTRLEAFF. Written as DNA, the CDR3 is TGTGCCTGGAGTGTGGGGACGCGCCTTGAAGCTTTCTTT.

V gene TRBV5-8 combines with J gene TRBJ1-6; possibly TRBD1 for D (6 bases). The CDR3 is 15 amino acids. Germline assignment: CDR1 SGHTS and CDR2 YDEGEE. V was clipped by 3 bases and J by 7 bases, with 14 bases between them. As DNA, the CDR3 is TGTGCCAGCAGCTCCGGACAGAGGGCCAATTCACCCCTCCACTTT. Translating gives CASSSGQRANSPLHF.